The rows below give T cell receptor beta chains drawn from one sample of a study of graft-versus-host responses after intestinal transplantation. Sequenced by immunoSEQ multiplex PCR; TCRdb stores in-frame clones only, minus some. The sample includes some 13,000 clones, about 86% of them seen just once. Sample: PBMCs, taken approximately 130 days after transplant. Source of these receptors: a human patient who received an intestinal transplant, so some T cells may come from the graft donor. CDR3s include the opening cysteine and the closing phenylalanine or tryptophan. The D gene is left open where the match is weak. Some rows mark clone size as missing; the rest say once, few, many or name a class of expanded clone.

v_call,j_call,d_call,clone_size,cdr3_nt,cdr3_aa
TRBV4-3,TRBJ2-5,.,.,TGCGCCAGCAGCCATTACTCCAAAGAGACCCAGTACTTC,CASSHYSKETQYF
TRBV6-5,TRBJ2-7,TRBD1,.,TGTGCCAGCAGAAGACAGGGGGCCCACGAGCAGTACTTC,CASRRQGAHEQYF
TRBV4-2,TRBJ2-2,.,.,TGTCCCAGCAGCCAAGATAGAGAGGGGGGGATGACCGGGGAGCTGTTTTTT,CPSSQDREGGMTGELFF
TRBV10-3,TRBJ1-1,TRBD1,.,TGTGCCATCAGTGAGGGACAGGGGAACACTGAAGCTTTCTTT,CAISEGQGNTEAFF
TRBV6-1,TRBJ2-7,.,once,TGTGCCAGCAGTGGACAGACAGAGGGTGCCTACGAGCAGTACTTC,CASSGQTEGAYEQYF
TRBV7-8,TRBJ2-3,.,.,TGTGCCAGCAGCTTAGGGGGGGCAAGCACAGATACGCAGTATTTT,CASSLGGASTDTQYF
TRBV7-9,TRBJ2-5,.,once,TGTGCCAGCAGCCCGAGGATTCTAAGGGGGCAAGAGACCCAGTACTTC,CASSPRILRGQETQYF
TRBV6-4,TRBJ2-1,TRBD2,few,TGTGCCAGCAGTGACACTAGCGGGGGGGCCAATGAGCAGTTCTTC,CASSDTSGGANEQFF
TRBV7-8,TRBJ1-1,TRBD1,.,TGTGCCAGCAGCTCTCGACAGGGGGAGAACACTGAAGCTTTCTTT,CASSSRQGENTEAFF
TRBV10-2,TRBJ2-1,.,.,TGCGCCAGCCTTGACAGCACTCAGTTCTTC,CASLDSTQFF
TRBV6-1,TRBJ2-7,TRBD1,.,TGTGCCAGCAACGCCGGGACAGGGAACGACGAGCAGTACTTC,CASNAGTGNDEQYF
TRBV4-2,TRBJ2-3,TRBD1,.,TGTGCCAGCAGCCAAGGGCCTCAGGGGGCCTGGATGGATACGCAGTATTTT,CASSQGPQGAWMDTQYF
TRBV27,TRBJ1-1,.,once,TGTGCCAGCAGCCCAACAGGGTCCGGAACTGAAGCTTTCTTT,CASSPTGSGTEAFF
TRBV21-1,TRBJ1-2,.,few,TGTGCCAGCAGTGGCCAGGTGAAAAACTATGGCTACACCTTC,CASSGQVKNYGYTF
TRBV4-2,TRBJ1-1,TRBD1,.,TGTGCCAGCAGCAACAGGGGGCTCAGTGAAGCTTTCTTT,CASSNRGLSEAFF
TRBV19,TRBJ2-7,TRBD1,.,TGTGCCAGTCAGATCACAGGGGGCGTCTACGAGCAGTACTTC,CASQITGGVYEQYF
TRBV19,TRBJ2-7,TRBD1,.,TGTGCCAGTAGTCCTCGATGGGACAGAGACTTCGACGGTTACGAGCAGTACTTC,CASSPRWDRDFDGYEQYF
TRBV6-5,TRBJ2-5,.,.,TGTGCCAGCAGACCCGACAGCCAAGAGACCCAGTACTTC,CASRPDSQETQYF
TRBV5-8,TRBJ2-3,.,.,TGTGCCAGCAGCTCCTACACAGATACGCAGTATTTT,CASSSYTDTQYF
TRBV7-9,TRBJ1-3,TRBD1,.,TGTGCCAGCAGTAAAGGACAGGGATCGGGAAACACCATATATTTT,CASSKGQGSGNTIYF
TRBV6-4,TRBJ1-5,.,.,TGTGCCAGCAGTGGAGAAGGAGTTCAGCCCCAGCATTTT,CASSGEGVQPQHF
TRBV6-5,TRBJ1-1,.,once,TGTGCCAGCAGTGAGCTCAGGAGAACTGAAGCTTTCTTT,CASSELRRTEAFF
TRBV6-5,TRBJ1-4,.,.,TGTGCCAGCAGCTCTAATGAAGAGCAACTGTTTTTT,CASSSNEEQLFF
TRBV27,TRBJ2-7,TRBD1,.,TGTGCCAGCAGTTTAAGGGGACAGGGGAGACCCTACGAGCAGTACTTC,CASSLRGQGRPYEQYF
TRBV18,TRBJ2-7,.,few,TGTGCCAGCTCAGAGGCAGGCAACTCGGCGTACGAGCAGTACTTC,CASSEAGNSAYEQYF
TRBV6-5,TRBJ2-7,.,.,TGTGCCAGCAGTTACTCCGTTTTCGGGATCTACGAGCAGTACTTC,CASSYSVFGIYEQYF
TRBV6-8,TRBJ2-6,TRBD1,few,TGTGCCAGCACAGGGGGCTCTGGGGCCAACGTCCTGACTTTC,CASTGGSGANVLTF
TRBV7-7,TRBJ2-5,TRBD2,.,TGTGCTAGCAGCAAGACTAGCGGGACAACTGGGCGGCGGGAGCAGTACTTC,CASSKTSGTTGRREQYF
TRBV6-5,TRBJ1-5,.,few,TGTGCCAGCGCCACAGGGTTTTATCAGCCCCAGCATTTT,CASATGFYQPQHF
TRBV11-3,TRBJ2-2,TRBD2,.,TGTGCCAGTCGAGCGGGGACGAACACCGGGGAGCTGTTTTTT,CASRAGTNTGELFF
TRBV11-2,TRBJ2-3,.,.,TGTGCCAGCAGTCCGGAAGTTGGCTATACGCAGTATTTT,CASSPEVGYTQYF
TRBV6-1,TRBJ2-3,TRBD2,once,TGTGCCAGCACGAAGCGGGGGAGCACAGATACGCAGTATTTT,CASTKRGSTDTQYF
TRBV27,TRBJ2-7,.,once,TGTGCCAGCAGTTTTGGGCTAGCGATGAACGAGCAGTACTTC,CASSFGLAMNEQYF
TRBV9,TRBJ2-7,TRBD2,.,TGTGCCAGCAGCCCTAGCGGGAGAATCCACGAGCAGTACTTC,CASSPSGRIHEQYF
TRBV2,TRBJ1-3,.,few,TGTGCCAGCAGTGTGTTTGGAAACACCATATATTTT,CASSVFGNTIYF
TRBV6-5,TRBJ1-2,.,.,TGTGCCAGCAGTTACAGGGATAACTATGGCTACACCTTC,CASSYRDNYGYTF
TRBV19,TRBJ2-1,.,.,TGTGCCAGTAGTACGGACAGAAACTCCTACAATGAGCAGTTCTTC,CASSTDRNSYNEQFF
TRBV27,TRBJ1-1,TRBD1,.,TGTGCCAGCGGACAAGGGGGCAGGAGCGGTGAAGCTTTCTTT,CASGQGGRSGEAFF
TRBV4-1,TRBJ2-1,.,.,TGCGCCAGCAGCCAAGCTAGCAGCTCCTACAATGAGCAGTTCTTC,CASSQASSSYNEQFF
TRBV27,TRBJ2-2,.,.,TGTGCCAGCAGTTTATCTATCGGTGCCGGGGAGCTGTTTTTT,CASSLSIGAGELFF
TRBV6-1,TRBJ1-1,.,.,TGTGCCAGCAGCTTACGACAAGGACGCACTGAAGCTTTCTTT,CASSLRQGRTEAFF
TRBV6-5,TRBJ2-7,.,.,TGTGCCAGCAGCGAGGTGGGGGCGGCTGGAGAGCAGTACTTC,CASSEVGAAGEQYF
TRBV19,TRBJ2-1,.,.,TGTGCCAGTAGTATAACTCTTAGCGGTGAGCAGTTCTTC,CASSITLSGEQFF
TRBV10-1,TRBJ2-7,TRBD1,few,TGCGCCAGCAGGACAGGGTTAGGTCCGTACTTC,CASRTGLGPYF
TRBV28,TRBJ2-7,TRBD2,once,TGTGCCACCCAACTAGCGGGGGGTTGGCCCTACGAGCAGTACTTC,CATQLAGGWPYEQYF
TRBV9,TRBJ2-1,TRBD2,.,TGTGCCAGCAGCCCCCACTGGGGCCCGGGACTAGCGAATGAGCAGTTCTTC,CASSPHWGPGLANEQFF